This T cell receptor (beta chain) was found in a study of shared clonotypes between healthy human individuals. Study overall: Donors were a couple of women and three men aged 18 to 49.

This clone was detected a few times. Its matching antigen is unknown. The same CDR3 is also encoded by other DNA sequences in this sample. CDR1 and CDR2 (germline): GTSNPN, SVGIG (reference sequence). J was trimmed by 1 base and V by 0 bases; bases with no gene match: 2. CDR3 length equals 14 residues. Clones were sequenced by immunoSEQ multiplex PCR, and TCRdb holds only the in-frame ones, with some missing. Altogether 1.6 million or so clones are present, about 98.5% being singletons, with the ten largest covering roughly 0.35%. A CD45RA+ naive subset and a CD45RA-negative memory subset were split from CD4+ cells. Overall study results and limits: The study found lower generation probabilities in non-shared clonotypes than in those shared by all four donors. Naive subsets typically showed greater estimated richness than memory subsets.

Sequencing was carried out using naive CD4+ T cells sorted from blood. Subset noted: CD45RA+ positively selected. The source is a man aged 25-45 years in good health. The V gene is TRBV30, the J gene TRBJ2-7, with 8 positions matching TRBD1. CDR3 sequence: CAWSVGQGSYEQYF. In DNA form, the CDR3 reads TGTGCCTGGAGTGTAGGACAGGGATCCTACGAGCAGTACTTC.